A single sample is the source of the 9 T cell receptor beta chains below, sequenced in a study of metastatic and nonmetastatic thyroid tumors. There were no patients who had received any treatment before thyroid surgery. TCRdb re-analyzed the PCR reads using MiXCR. The data show about 35,000 clones, around 28% seen once. The sequenced sample consisted of blood. Every receptor here comes from a female donor with papillary thyroid cancer or a benign thyroid nodule (not recorded which). Some clones in this sample may be carry-over from other donors' samples.

The chain links TRBV11-3 to TRBJ2-3; the D is unclear. V was clipped by 1 base and J by 6 bases, with 5 bases between them. This CDR3 is built from 12 residues. The germline V gene encodes CDR1 SGHNT and CDR2 YENEEA. The CDR3 DNA sequence: TGTGCCAGCAGCTTAGTGGGCGATACGCAGTATTTT. It is translated as CASSLVGDTQYF.

With respect to this clone: The sample contains more than one DNA sequence encoding this CDR3. The rearrangement uses TRBV5-1 and TRBJ2-7; D is unclear. Per germline, CDR1 SGHRS and CDR2 YFSETQ. The CDR3 runs to 14 residues. Trimming cost V 0 bases and J 0 bases, with 7 bases left between them. The DNA for the CDR3 is TGCGCCAGCAGCTTGGCCGGTAACTCCTACGAGCAGTACTTC. Translation: CASSLAGNSYEQYF.

This clone was observed many times. The CDR3 region has the DNA TGTGCCAGCAGCCAAGATTCCAGGCCGACCCTTAATTCACCCCTCCACTTT. Its translation is CASSQDSRPTLNSPLHF. The chain uses TRBV14 and TRBJ1-6; D not certain. Per the germline V gene, CDR1 is SGHDN and CDR2 is FVKESK. The V end lost 0 bases, the J end lost 6 bases, and 15 bases lay between the germline ends. The CDR3 covers 17 residues.

This clone was observed at least ten times. The gene calls are TRBV27 and TRBJ1-2, with a weak D call TRBD1 (5 bases). Germline-derived CDR1 and CDR2 are MNHEY and SMNVEV (reference sequence). The V end was cut by 1 base, the J end by 8 bases, with 26 bases between. The CDR3 covers 18 residues. This CDR3 reads CASSLYVIGGGVFDGYTF. CDR3 in DNA: TGTGCCAGCAGTTTATATGTCATCGGGGGGGGGGTTTTCGACGGCTACACCTTC.

The J gene is TRBJ2-7, the V gene TRBV5-1; possibly TRBD1 or TRBD2 for D (5 bases each). Per the germline V gene, CDR1 is SGHRS and CDR2 is YFSETQ. Between the trimmed V and J ends, which lost 2 bases and 1 base, there was a span of 10 bases. The CDR3 extends over 14 amino acids. CDR3 sequence (DNA): TGCGCCAGCAGCTTCCGGGACGGATCCTACGAGCAGTACTTC. It is translated as CASSFRDGSYEQYF.

CDR3 coding DNA: TGCGCCAGCAGCTTGGCCGGGGGCACGCGTGGATCCACCTTC. Translation gives CASSLAGGTRGSTF. The chain links TRBV5-1 to TRBJ1-2, with D perhaps TRBD1 (6 bases). CDR1 and CDR2 (germline): SGHRS, YFSETQ. The V and J ends lost 0 bases and 13 bases respectively, with 19 bases between them. This CDR3 is built from 14 residues.

This clone was detected ten times or more. A read error may be the cause here, since a much bigger clone is one base away. V and J are TRBV24-1 and TRBJ2-2; D perhaps matches TRBD2 (5 bases). This CDR3 spans 13 amino acids. Germline CDR1 and CDR2: KGHDR and SFDVKD. CDR3 amino acids: CATGRGLAGELLF. The CDR3 nucleotides are TGTGCCACCGGCCGGGGTTTAGCCGGGGAGCTGCTTTTT.

This clone was recorded at least ten times. The chain is built from TRBV6-4 and TRBJ2-3; D possibly corresponds to TRBD2 (5 bases). V was pared by 5 bases and J by 2 bases, with 11 bases between. The CDR3 contains 14 residues. Germline CDR1 is MRHNA and CDR2 is SNTAGT. The DNA of the CDR3 is TGTGCCAGCAGTTCCGAGGGCGACACAGATACGCAGTATTTT. This gives the protein CASSSEGDTDTQYF.

The J gene is TRBJ2-1, the V gene TRBV4-3, with D perhaps matching TRBD2 (5 bases). Trimming took off 4 bases at V and 5 bases at J, with 15 bases between the two ends. Germline CDR1 LGHNA, CDR2 YSLEER. The CDR3 consists of 15 residues. The CDR3 DNA follows: TGCGCCAGCAGCCGCGTGGGTCCGGGGAACAATGAGCAGTTCTTC. Protein: CASSRVGPGNNEQFF.